This T cell receptor (beta chain) was sequenced for a study of cytomegalovirus exposure and HLA in healthy donors. Concerning this clone itself: Its antigen is unknown.

The study ran its PCR with 60 Vbeta and 13 Jbeta primers. The assay was immunoSEQ multiplex PCR, and TCRdb's table has in-frame clones only and misses some. The table has 120,000 or so clones, around 70% seen once; the top ten hold roughly 1.6%. Germline CDR1 is MNHEY and CDR2 is SMNVEV (reference sequence). V lost 5 bases and J 1 base, leaving 23 bases between the germline ends. The CDR3 loop spans 18 amino acids. General study results and limits: Among TCR beta chains, those listed as cytomegalovirus-associated numbered approximately 150. Previous analysis showed most TCR beta V segments were productive about 87% or about 30% of the time.

The sequenced sample consisted of PBMCs. The rearrangement joins TRBV27 to TRBJ1-1, with D tentatively TRBD1 (6 bases). This sequence originates from a man in his thirties or forties in good health and CMV-seropositive. The CDR3 DNA follows: TGTGCCAGCAGTCAGGAGACCCGTGGGACACCGAAGAACACTGAAGCTTTCTTT. This codes for CASSQETRGTPKNTEAFF.